This T cell receptor beta chain was identified in a study of cytomegalovirus exposure and HLA in healthy donors. The J segment lost 2 bases and the V segment lost 6 bases, leaving 5 bases of the junction unmatched. Germline loops: CDR1 MNHEY, CDR2 SVGAGI. This CDR3 has 14 amino acids. The PCR used 60 Vbeta and 13 Jbeta primers. Produced via immunoSEQ multiplex PCR; TCRdb's table is partial and in-frame only. The table lists some 180,000 clones, around 80% of them singletons. Sequenced sample: PBMCs. The source is a woman aged 55-70 years in good health and CMV-seropositive. The chain employs TRBV6-5 and TRBJ2-3; 7 nucleotides align to TRBD2. The CDR3 DNA is TGTGCCAGCAGCCCCGGGGGGAACACAGATACGCAGTATTTT. It translates to CASSPGGNTDTQYF.